This T cell receptor (beta chain) was retrieved from a study of Graves' ophthalmopathy and Graves' hyperthyroidism. In this sample, this clonotype turned up a few times. TCR beta CDR3 regions were amplified from RNA transcripts. HTBI primers served in a first-round RT-PCR, which a second-round multiplex PCR followed. TCRdb re-called the multiplex PCR reads through MiXCR, storing one row per CDR3 protein. The sample yields around 1.1 million distinct CDR3 sequences, around a third seen once. Other autoimmune diseases, uncontrolled infections, pregnancy and lactation each led to patient exclusion. Trimming removed 10 bases from V and 4 bases from J, with 16 bases in between. The CDR3 is 14 residues long. Per the germline V gene, CDR1 is ENHRY and CDR2 is SYGVKD.

The TCR originated in an adult man with Graves' hyperthyroidism. V is TRBV10-3 and J is TRBJ2-2; D perhaps matches TRBD1 (5 bases). Sequencing was carried out using peripheral blood or thyroid tissue (not recorded which). The CDR3 DNA sequence: TGTGCCAGCAGCTTTGACAGTCCCACCGGGGAGCTGTTTTTT. This encodes CASSFDSPTGELFF.